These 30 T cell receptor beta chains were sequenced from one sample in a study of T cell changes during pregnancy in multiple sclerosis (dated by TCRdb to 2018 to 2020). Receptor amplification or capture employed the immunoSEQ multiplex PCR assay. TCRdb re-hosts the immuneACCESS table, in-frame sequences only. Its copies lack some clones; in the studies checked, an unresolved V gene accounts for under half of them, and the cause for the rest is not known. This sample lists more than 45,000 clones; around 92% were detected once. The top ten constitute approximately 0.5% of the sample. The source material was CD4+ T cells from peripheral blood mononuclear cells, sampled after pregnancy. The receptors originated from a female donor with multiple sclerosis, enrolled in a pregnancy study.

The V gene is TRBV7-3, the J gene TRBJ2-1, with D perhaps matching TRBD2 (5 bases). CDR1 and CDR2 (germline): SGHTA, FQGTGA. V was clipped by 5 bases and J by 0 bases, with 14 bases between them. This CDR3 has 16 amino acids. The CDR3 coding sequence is TGTGCCAGCAGCGCCCGGACTGGCGGCTCCTACAATGAGCAGTTCTTC. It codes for CASSARTGGSYNEQFF.

CDR3 protein: CASSIAGRRTQYF. The DNA for the CDR3 is TGTGCCAGCAGTATAGCGGGGAGGCGGACGCAGTATTTT. V and J are TRBV6-1 and TRBJ2-3; 8 bases align to TRBD2. CDR1 and CDR2 from the germline V gene are MNHNS and SASEGT. The CDR3 is made up of 13 amino acids. Losses at the gene ends were 5 bases for V and 9 bases for J; bases not matched to a gene: 7.

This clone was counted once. For the CDR3, the DNA is TGTGCCAGCAGCTTACAATTCGGACTAGCGGGCTCCTACAATGAGCAGTTCTTC. Protein sequence: CASSLQFGLAGSYNEQFF. The chain links TRBV7-2 to TRBJ2-1, with 11 bases matching TRBD2. The germline gives CDR1 SGHTA, CDR2 FQGNSA. Germline trimming cut 2 bases from V and 0 bases from J; bases unmatched to any gene: 6. This CDR3 contains 18 residues. Full variable domain (rest looked up from reference TRBV7-2 and TRBJ2-1): GAGVSQSPSNKVTEKGKDVELRCDPISGHTALYWYRQSLGQGLEFLIYFQGNSAPDKSGLPSDRFSAERTGGSVSTLTIQRTQQEDSAVYLCASSLQFGLAGSYNEQFFGPGTRLTVL.

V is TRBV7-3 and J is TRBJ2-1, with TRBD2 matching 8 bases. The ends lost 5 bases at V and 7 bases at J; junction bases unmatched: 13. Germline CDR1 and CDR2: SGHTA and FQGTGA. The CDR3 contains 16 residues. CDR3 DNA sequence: TGTGCCAGCAGCCCTTCCGGGACTAGGGCAGGAAATGAGCAGTTCTTC. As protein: CASSPSGTRAGNEQFF.

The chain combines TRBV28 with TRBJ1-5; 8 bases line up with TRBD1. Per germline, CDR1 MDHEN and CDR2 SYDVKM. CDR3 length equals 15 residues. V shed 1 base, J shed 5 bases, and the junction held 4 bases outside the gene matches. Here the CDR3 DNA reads TGTGCCAGCAGTTTATCCGGACAGGGTTATCAGCCCCAGCATTTT. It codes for CASSLSGQGYQPQHF.

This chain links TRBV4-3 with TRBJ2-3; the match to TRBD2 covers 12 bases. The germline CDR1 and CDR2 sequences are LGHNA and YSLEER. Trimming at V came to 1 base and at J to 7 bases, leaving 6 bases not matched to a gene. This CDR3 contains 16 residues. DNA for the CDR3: TGCGCCAGCAGCCAAGTGACTAGCGGGAGTAGGCATACGCAGTATTTT. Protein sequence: CASSQVTSGSRHTQYF.

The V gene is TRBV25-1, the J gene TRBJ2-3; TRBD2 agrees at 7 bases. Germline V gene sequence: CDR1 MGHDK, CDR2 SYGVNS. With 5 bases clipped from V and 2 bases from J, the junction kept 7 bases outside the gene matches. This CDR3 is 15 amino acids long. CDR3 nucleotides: TGTGCCAGCAGTAGGCCTAGCGGACTCACAGATACGCAGTATTTT. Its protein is CASSRPSGLTDTQYF.

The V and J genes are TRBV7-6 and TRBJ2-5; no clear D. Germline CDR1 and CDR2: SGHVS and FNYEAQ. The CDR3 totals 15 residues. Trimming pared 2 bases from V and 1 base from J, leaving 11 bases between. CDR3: CASSLLGQPQETQYF. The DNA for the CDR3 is TGTGCCAGCAGCTTATTGGGCCAGCCCCAAGAGACCCAGTACTTC.

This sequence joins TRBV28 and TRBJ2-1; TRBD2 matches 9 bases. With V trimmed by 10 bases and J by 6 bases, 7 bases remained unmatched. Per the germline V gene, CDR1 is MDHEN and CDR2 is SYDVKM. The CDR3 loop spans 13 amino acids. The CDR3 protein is CANQREVSNEQFF. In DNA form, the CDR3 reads TGTGCCAACCAGCGGGAGGTCTCCAATGAGCAGTTCTTC.

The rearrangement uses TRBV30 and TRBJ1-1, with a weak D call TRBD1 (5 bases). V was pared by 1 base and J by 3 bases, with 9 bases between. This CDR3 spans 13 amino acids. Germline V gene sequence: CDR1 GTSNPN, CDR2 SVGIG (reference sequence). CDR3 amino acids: CAWSEGSHTEAFF. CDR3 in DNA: TGTGCCTGGAGTGAGGGGTCACACACTGAAGCTTTCTTT.

CDR3 residues: CASSLRPGDSYNEQFF. The CDR3 DNA is TGCGCCAGCAGCTTGAGGCCGGGAGATTCCTACAATGAGCAGTTCTTC. The V and J genes are TRBV5-1 and TRBJ2-1; tentative D call: TRBD2 (6 bases). V lost 1 base and J 1 base, leaving 12 bases between the germline ends. The CDR3 runs 16 residues. Germline V CDR1 and CDR2: SGHRS, YFSETQ.

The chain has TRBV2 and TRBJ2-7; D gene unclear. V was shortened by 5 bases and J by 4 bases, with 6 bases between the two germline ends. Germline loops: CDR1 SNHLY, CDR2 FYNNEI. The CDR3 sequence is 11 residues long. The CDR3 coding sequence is TGTGCCAGCAGTCGGCGGTACGAGCAGTACTTC. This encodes CASSRRYEQYF.

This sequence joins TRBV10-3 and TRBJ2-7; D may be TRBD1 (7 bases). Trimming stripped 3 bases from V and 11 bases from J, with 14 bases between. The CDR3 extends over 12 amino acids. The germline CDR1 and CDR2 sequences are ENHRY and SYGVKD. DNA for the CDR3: TGTGCCATCAGTGACAGGGGGGTAGGGAAGTACTTC. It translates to CAISDRGVGKYF.

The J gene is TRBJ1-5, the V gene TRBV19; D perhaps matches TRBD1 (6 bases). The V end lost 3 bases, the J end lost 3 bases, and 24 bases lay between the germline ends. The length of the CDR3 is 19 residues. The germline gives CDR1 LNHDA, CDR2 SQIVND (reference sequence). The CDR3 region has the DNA TGTGCCAGTAGTATTTTAGGGGAGGGCTGGCAGGGACACAATCAGCCCCAGCATTTT. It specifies CASSILGEGWQGHNQPQHF.

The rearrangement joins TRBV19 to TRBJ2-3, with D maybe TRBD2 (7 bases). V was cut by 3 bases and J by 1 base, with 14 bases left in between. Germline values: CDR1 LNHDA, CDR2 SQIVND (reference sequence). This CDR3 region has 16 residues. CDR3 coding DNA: TGTGCCAGTAGTATCACAGGGAGGGGTGGCACAGATACGCAGTATTTT. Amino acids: CASSITGRGGTDTQYF.

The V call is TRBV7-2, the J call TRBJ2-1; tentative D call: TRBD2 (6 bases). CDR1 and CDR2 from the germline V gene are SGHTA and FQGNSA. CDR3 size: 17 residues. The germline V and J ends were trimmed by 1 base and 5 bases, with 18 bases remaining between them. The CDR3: CASSLDVGSRANNEQFF. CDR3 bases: TGTGCCAGCAGCTTAGACGTCGGGAGCCGGGCGAACAATGAGCAGTTCTTC.

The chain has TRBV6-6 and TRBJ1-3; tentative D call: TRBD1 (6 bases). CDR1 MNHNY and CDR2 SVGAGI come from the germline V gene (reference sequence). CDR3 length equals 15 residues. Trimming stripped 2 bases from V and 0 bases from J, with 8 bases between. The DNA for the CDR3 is TGTGCCAGCAGTTACCAGGGGACCTCTGGAAACACCATATATTTT. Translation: CASSYQGTSGNTIYF.

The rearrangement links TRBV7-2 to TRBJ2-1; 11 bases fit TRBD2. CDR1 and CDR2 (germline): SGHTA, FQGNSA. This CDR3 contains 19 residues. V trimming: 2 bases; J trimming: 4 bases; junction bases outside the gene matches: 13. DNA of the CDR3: TGTGCCAGCAGCTTAAGCCCTACAGGTAGCGGGAGGGGGTACAATGAGCAGTTCTTC. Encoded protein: CASSLSPTGSGRGYNEQFF.

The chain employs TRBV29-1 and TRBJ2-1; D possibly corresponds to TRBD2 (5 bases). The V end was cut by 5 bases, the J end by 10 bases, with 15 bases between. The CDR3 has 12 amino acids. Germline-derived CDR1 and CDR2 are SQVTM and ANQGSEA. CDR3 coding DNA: TGCAGCGTTAAGAGGGCCGGGTACGAGCAGTTCTTC. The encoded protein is CSVKRAGYEQFF.

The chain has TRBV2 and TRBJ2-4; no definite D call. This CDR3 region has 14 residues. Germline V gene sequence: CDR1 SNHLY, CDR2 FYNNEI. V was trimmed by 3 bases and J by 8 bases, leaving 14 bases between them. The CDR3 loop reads CASSEEQSLDIQYF. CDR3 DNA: TGTGCCAGCAGTGAGGAACAGAGCTTAGACATTCAGTACTTC.

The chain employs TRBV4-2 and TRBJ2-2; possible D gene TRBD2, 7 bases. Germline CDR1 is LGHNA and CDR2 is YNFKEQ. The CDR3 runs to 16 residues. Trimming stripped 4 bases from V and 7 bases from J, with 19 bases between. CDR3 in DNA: TGTGCCAGCAGCCCGGGGGGCGGCGGGAGCATCGGGGAGCTGTTTTTT. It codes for CASSPGGGGSIGELFF.

CDR3 bases: TGTGCCAGCATCCGGACTAGCGGGACGTTAAACAATGAGCAGTTCTTC. Translation gives CASIRTSGTLNNEQFF. V is TRBV5-5 and J is TRBJ2-1, with 12 bases lining up with TRBD2. The V segment lost 6 bases and the J segment 5 bases; nucleotides outside the gene matches: 9. This CDR3 has 16 residues. Germline values: CDR1 SGHKS, CDR2 YYEKEE (reference sequence).

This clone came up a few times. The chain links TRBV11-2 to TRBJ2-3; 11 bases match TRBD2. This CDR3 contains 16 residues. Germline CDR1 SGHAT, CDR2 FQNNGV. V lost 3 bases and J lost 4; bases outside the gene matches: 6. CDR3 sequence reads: CASSFLAGGPADTQYF. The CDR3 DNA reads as TGTGCCAGCAGCTTCCTAGCGGGAGGCCCCGCAGATACGCAGTATTTT.

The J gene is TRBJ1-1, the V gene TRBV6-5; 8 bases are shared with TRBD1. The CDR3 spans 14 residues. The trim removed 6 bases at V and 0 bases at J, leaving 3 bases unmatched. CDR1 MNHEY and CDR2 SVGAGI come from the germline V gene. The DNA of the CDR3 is TGTGCCAGCAGAAAGGGACAGGTGAACACTGAAGCTTTCTTT. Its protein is CASRKGQVNTEAFF.

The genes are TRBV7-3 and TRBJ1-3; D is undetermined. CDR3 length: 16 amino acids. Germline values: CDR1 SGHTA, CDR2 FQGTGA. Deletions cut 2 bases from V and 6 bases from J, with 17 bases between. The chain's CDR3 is CASSLDRGSSVNTIYF. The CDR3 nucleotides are TGTGCCAGCAGCTTAGATCGGGGATCGTCGGTAAACACCATATATTTT.

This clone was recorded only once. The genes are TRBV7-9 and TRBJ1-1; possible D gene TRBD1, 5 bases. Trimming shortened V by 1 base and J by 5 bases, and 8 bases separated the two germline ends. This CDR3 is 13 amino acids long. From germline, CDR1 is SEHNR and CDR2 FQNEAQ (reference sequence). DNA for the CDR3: TGTGCCAGCAGCTTAGATGGGGGGACTGAAGCTTTCTTT. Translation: CASSLDGGTEAFF.

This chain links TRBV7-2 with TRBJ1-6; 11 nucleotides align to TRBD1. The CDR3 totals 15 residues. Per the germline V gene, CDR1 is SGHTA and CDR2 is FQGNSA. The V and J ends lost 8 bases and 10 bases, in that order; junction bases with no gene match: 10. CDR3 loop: CASRGQGAMRSPLHF. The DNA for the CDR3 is TGTGCCAGCCGCGGACAGGGGGCAATGAGGTCACCCCTCCACTTT.

The CDR3 DNA reads as TGTGCCAGCGGGCGCTACAATGAGCAGTTCTTC. Its protein product is CASGRYNEQFF. This sequence joins TRBV7-9 and TRBJ2-1, with D unresolved. This CDR3 has 11 amino acids. Trimming shortened V by 8 bases and J by 3 bases, and 5 bases separated the two germline ends. Germline values: CDR1 SEHNR, CDR2 FQNEAQ (reference sequence).

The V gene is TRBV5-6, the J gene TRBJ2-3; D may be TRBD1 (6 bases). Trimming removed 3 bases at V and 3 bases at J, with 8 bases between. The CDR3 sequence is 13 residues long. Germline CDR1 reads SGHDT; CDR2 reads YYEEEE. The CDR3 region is CASSSRGTDTQYF. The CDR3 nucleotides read TGTGCCAGCAGCTCCAGGGGTACAGATACGCAGTATTTT.

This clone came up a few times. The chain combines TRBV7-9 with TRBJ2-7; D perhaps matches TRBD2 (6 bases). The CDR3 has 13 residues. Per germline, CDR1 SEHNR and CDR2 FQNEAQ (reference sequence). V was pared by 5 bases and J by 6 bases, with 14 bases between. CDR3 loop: CASSLRWRAEQYF. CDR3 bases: TGTGCCAGCAGCCTACGATGGAGGGCCGAGCAGTACTTC.